This TCR beta chain was documented in a study of shared T cell receptors in the human thymus. Produced via immunoSEQ multiplex PCR; TCRdb's table is partial and in-frame only. The data contain some 660,000 clones, more than 70% of them seen just once; the ten biggest clones take up 0.0094%. This CDR3 is 16 amino acids long. CDR1 and CDR2 (germline): SGHTA, FQGNSA. The junction had 3 bases not matched to a gene; V was cut back by 1 base and J by 1 base. The data were also submitted as part of a second study, on human thymus T cells. This second study notes: Those donating were healthy Finnish infants in corrective surgery for congenital heart defects. From resections taken during corrective heart surgery, the thymus tissue was obtained. Thymic and blood repertoires appeared to carry a bias in their V and J gene usage.

Material: thymocytes. This chain uses TRBV7-2 with TRBJ2-3; 9 nucleotides align to TRBD1. The TCR comes from a boy in the first two years of life with a congenital heart defect. The CDR3 region has the DNA TGTGCCAGCAGCTTAGTTCGGGACAGGGGCACAGATACGCAGTATTTT. It codes for CASSLVRDRGTDTQYF. Together with reference TRBV7-2 and TRBJ2-3, the CDR3 gives the full variable domain: GAGVSQSPSNKVTEKGKDVELRCDPISGHTALYWYRQSLGQGLEFLIYFQGNSAPDKSGLPSDRFSAERTGGSVSTLTIQRTQQEDSAVYLCASSLVRDRGTDTQYFGPGTRLTVL.